Presented here are 9 T cell receptor beta chains from one specimen sequenced in a study of blood T cells in healthy people across ages. The authors ran a second PCR of 7 to 11 cycles using a sample-barcoded 5' primer and a J-beta primer mix. One entry per CDR3 protein results from TCRdb running MiXCR on the 5' RACE reads. The table includes 550,000 to 650,000 distinct CDR3 sequences, about 25% detected once. These same data were also listed under a study on T cells of mothers and their children.

The source material was blood. Receptors were obtained from a boy between 2 and 10 years old in good health.

This clonotype was counted a few times. The CDR3 DNA follows: TGTGCCAGCAGCTTGGCGAGGGGCGCGGATGGCTACACCTTC. This translates into CASSLARGADGYTF. This chain links TRBV5-5 with TRBJ1-2; possibly TRBD1 for D (5 bases). The V gene's germline CDR1 is SGHKS and CDR2 YYEKEE (reference sequence). The CDR3 contains 14 residues. The V and J ends lost 0 bases and 6 bases respectively, with 12 bases between them.

This chain connects TRBV5-1 to TRBJ1-6; D is undetermined. V gave up 4 bases and J gave up 3 bases, with 11 bases separating them. Per the germline V gene, CDR1 is SGHRS and CDR2 is YFSETQ. CDR3 size: 15 residues. As DNA, the CDR3 is TGCGCCAGCAGCCCCAAAGATGTCTATAATTCACCCCTCCACTTT. Encoded protein: CASSPKDVYNSPLHF.

The sample holds many counts of this clonotype. The chain employs TRBV5-1 and TRBJ1-2; 8 nucleotides line up with TRBD1. CDR3 length: 15 residues. The germline V gene encodes CDR1 SGHRS and CDR2 YFSETQ. Trimming removed 0 bases from V and 3 bases from J; junction bases left unmatched: 4. CDR3 residues: CASSLAVTGDYGYTF. The CDR3, as DNA: TGCGCCAGCAGCTTGGCCGTGACAGGGGACTATGGCTACACCTTC.

In this sample, this clonotype turned up many times. The V and J genes are TRBV3-1 and TRBJ2-4; D not resolved. Per the germline V gene, CDR1 is LGHDT and CDR2 is YNNKEL (reference sequence). The germline V and J ends were trimmed by 4 bases and 1 base, with 11 bases remaining between them. The CDR3 length is 15 residues. The CDR3 DNA sequence: TGTGCCAGCAGCCTTGGGGTGTTGGCCAAAAACATTCAGTACTTC. Translation gives CASSLGVLAKNIQYF.

This clonotype occurred a few times. The chain carries TRBV6-2 or TRBV6-3 and TRBJ2-7; no firm D call. V was shortened by 8 bases and J by 4 bases, with 12 bases between the two germline ends. This CDR3 has 12 residues. CDR1 MNHEY and CDR2 SVGEGT come from the germline V gene. The CDR3 region has the DNA TGTGCCAGCGTTACAAGGACGTACGAGCAGTACTTC. Protein product: CASVTRTYEQYF.

This sequence joins TRBV13 and TRBJ2-2; possible D gene TRBD2, 7 bases. V was clipped by 3 bases and J by 2 bases, with 10 bases between them. CDR1 is PRHDT, CDR2 FYEKMQ, per germline (reference sequence). There are 15 residues in the CDR3. In DNA, the CDR3 is TGTGCCAGCAGCTTGGGCGGGGGCAACACCGGGGAGCTGTTTTTT. This encodes CASSLGGGNTGELFF.

The chain is built from TRBV20-1 and TRBJ2-4; weak D call: TRBD2 (6 bases). This CDR3 comprises 16 residues. Germline CDR1 and CDR2: DFQATT and SNEGSKA (reference sequence). Trimming removed 3 bases at V and 0 bases at J, with 15 bases between. The CDR3 loop reads CSASKAPGVAKNIQYF. CDR3 in DNA: TGCAGTGCTAGTAAGGCCCCGGGGGTAGCCAAAAACATTCAGTACTTC.

The chain links TRBV21-1 to TRBJ2-5; whether TRBD1, the table's D call, matches the DNA was not checked. TRBV21-1 is labeled a pseudogene. The CDR3 runs 14 residues. This CDR3 reads CASNGTGGAETQYF. The CDR3 nucleotides read TGTGCCAGCAACGGGACAGGGGGCGCGGAGACCCAGTACTTC.

In its sample, this clonotype was seen once. The junction does not match germline at one end; this may be a read error. The chain has TRBV7-2 and TRBJ1-2, with TRBD1 matching over 11 bases. The CDR3 sequence is 15 residues long. Germline CDR1 SGHTA, CDR2 FQGNSA. The CDR3 reads CACSIGQGASYGYTF. The CDR3 DNA sequence: TGTGCCTGCAGCATTGGACAGGGGGCTAGCTATGGCTACACCTTC.